Shown below are 27 T cell receptor beta chains from a single sample sequenced in a study of spatial heterogeneity in lung cancer. TCRdb reprocessed the 5' RACE reads via MiXCR and lists one record per CDR3 protein. The sample contains about 14,000 distinct CDR3 sequences, 10% to 13% of which appear only once. Described time point: sample taken at primary tumor resection. From tumor, nontumor lung or frozen PBMC, whole RNA was taken unsorted for sequencing. The starting material was PBMCs, obtained at surgery. Every receptor here comes from a female donor with early-stage non-small cell lung cancer.

Sample share makes this clonotype medium-sized. The chain uses TRBV6-6 and TRBJ2-1, with 9 positions matching TRBD2. The CDR3 is 14 residues long. The germline V gene encodes CDR1 MNHNY and CDR2 SVGAGI (reference sequence). Unmatched junction bases numbered 5, after V lost 2 bases and J lost 9 bases. The DNA for the CDR3 is TGTGCCAGCAGTTACCCAGGCGGGGGGGGTGAGCAGTTCTTC. Translated, it gives CASSYPGGGGEQFF.

Only a few counts were recorded for this clonotype. The J gene is TRBJ1-1, the V gene TRBV11-1; no reliable D call. V dropped 6 bases and J dropped 5 bases, with 13 bases sitting between them. This CDR3 comprises 13 residues. The germline V gene encodes CDR1 SGHAT and CDR2 FQDESV (reference sequence). DNA of the CDR3: TGTGCCAGCAGTCTGACGACGGATACTGAAGCTTTCTTT. Encoded protein: CASSLTTDTEAFF.

The table lists this clonotype with many counts. The V call is TRBV7-8, the J call TRBJ2-7; 11 bases match TRBD2. The CDR3 runs 19 residues. CDR1 is SGHVS, CDR2 FQNEAQ, per germline. The junction had 16 bases not matched to a gene; V was cut back by 5 bases and J by 1 base. Written as DNA, the CDR3 is TGTGCCAGCAGCCTCAAGCCAGGACTAGCGGGTTTTCTATCCTACGAGCAGTACTTC. This sequence encodes CASSLKPGLAGFLSYEQYF.

In this sample, this clonotype turned up many times. CDR3 coding DNA: TGTGCCAGCAGCCGGAATAATGACAGGGTGAATGAAAAACTGTTTTTT. Protein sequence: CASSRNNDRVNEKLFF. V gene TRBV5-6 combines with J gene TRBJ1-4, with TRBD1 identical over 7 bases. From germline, CDR1 is SGHDT and CDR2 YYEEEE. CDR3 length: 16 residues. Trimming took 4 bases from V and 5 from J; bases not matched to a gene: 11.

This clonotype came up many times. The rearrangement uses TRBV3-1 and TRBJ1-5; D ambiguous. Per the germline V gene, CDR1 is LGHDT and CDR2 is YNNKEL (reference sequence). The germline V and J ends were trimmed by 4 bases and 5 bases, with 9 bases remaining between them. CDR3 length: 13 amino acids. The CDR3 DNA sequence: TGTGCCAGCAGCCCAAGAGATTATCAGCCCCAGCATTTT. Translating it yields CASSPRDYQPQHF.

This clonotype showed up just a few times. The CDR3 DNA is TGCAGTGCTACCCCGGGACTAGCGATAGAGACCCAGTACTTC. Residues: CSATPGLAIETQYF. J is TRBJ2-5 and V is TRBV20-1; 10 bases are a match to TRBD2. The V segment lost 4 bases and the J segment 4 bases; nucleotides outside the gene matches: 6. The CDR3 length is 14 residues. Germline loops: CDR1 DFQATT, CDR2 SNEGSKA (reference sequence).

This clonotype was counted many times. The gene calls are TRBV6-5 and TRBJ1-1, with D uncertain. The CDR3 runs 12 residues. V was clipped by 4 bases and J by 3 bases, with 6 bases between them. Germline V gene sequence: CDR1 MNHEY, CDR2 SVGAGI. CDR3 residues: CASSSAYTEAFF. As DNA, the CDR3 is TGTGCCAGCAGTTCCGCCTACACTGAAGCTTTCTTT.

This clonotype has a count of ten or more. This chain links TRBV3-1 with TRBJ2-2, with D perhaps matching TRBD1 (6 bases). The CDR3 consists of 15 residues. The V end lost 4 bases, the J end lost 1 base, and 10 bases lay between the germline ends. Looked up from germline, CDR1 is LGHDT and CDR2 is YNNKEL (reference sequence). The CDR3 coding sequence is TGTGCCAGCAGCCGCGGACAGCAGAACACCGGGGAGCTGTTTTTT. Translated: CASSRGQQNTGELFF.

The chain has TRBV10-2 and TRBJ1-6; 9 bases align to TRBD1. J was trimmed by 9 bases and V by 6 bases; bases with no gene match: 9. The CDR3 loop spans 15 amino acids. CDR1 and CDR2 from the germline V gene are WSHSY and SAAADI. The CDR3 coding sequence is TGCGCCAGCAGGACCTCCGGGACAGGGACTTCACCCCTCCACTTT. It is translated as CASRTSGTGTSPLHF.

Ten or more counts support this clonotype. The junction departs from the called germline gene at one end, perhaps through a read error. The chain uses TRBV29-1 and TRBJ2-3; D not resolved. Germline lookup yields CDR1 SQVTM and CDR2 ANQGSEA. The CDR3 has 10 amino acids. This CDR3 is CSIETNTQYF. The CDR3 region has the DNA TGCAGCATTGAGACAAATACGCAGTATTTT.

This clonotype was counted a few times. The chain couples TRBV5-1 to TRBJ2-7; D is unresolved. CDR1 is SGHRS and CDR2 is YFSETQ in the germline V gene. This CDR3 contains 12 residues. The V end lost 5 bases, the J end lost 5 bases, and 11 bases lay between the germline ends. The CDR3 region has the DNA TGCGCCAGCAGGGTTGAATGGGACGAGCAGTACTTC. As protein: CASRVEWDEQYF.

The sample holds many counts of this clonotype. The gene calls are TRBV28 and TRBJ2-5; TRBD2 might be the D (5 bases). The CDR3 is 16 residues long. Per the germline V gene, CDR1 is MDHEN and CDR2 is SYDVKM. Trimming cost V 6 bases and J 5 bases, with 22 bases left between them. The CDR3 DNA follows: TGTGCCAGCAGAAAACTAGGGATTGGAGCGGAGGAGACCCAGTACTTC. Residues: CASRKLGIGAEETQYF. The full variable domain, rest sourced from reference TRBV28 and TRBJ2-5, is DVKVTQSSRYLVKRTGEKVFLECVQDMDHENMFWYRQDPGLGLRLIYFSYDVKMKEKGDIPEGYSVSREKKERFSLILESASTNQTSMYLCASRKLGIGAEETQYFGPGTRLLVL.

This clonotype was counted many times. J is TRBJ2-6 and V is TRBV27; 8 bases fit TRBD1. The junction had 10 bases not matched to a gene; V was cut back by 6 bases and J by 0 bases. This CDR3 has 18 amino acids. CDR1 MNHEY and CDR2 SMNVEV come from the germline V gene (reference sequence). The CDR3 region has the DNA TGTGCCAGCAGATTAAGGGGACAGGACGTCTCTGGGGCCAACGTCCTGACTTTC. It codes for CASRLRGQDVSGANVLTF.

This clonotype has a count of ten or more. The rearrangement joins TRBV12-3 or TRBV12-4 to TRBJ1-1; perhaps TRBD1 as D (6 bases). V was pared by 6 bases and J by 0 bases, with 14 bases between. The CDR3 loop spans 15 amino acids. This CDR3 reads CASSYGTYMNTEAFF. The CDR3 DNA reads TGTGCCAGCAGCTACGGGACATACATGAACACTGAAGCTTTCTTT.

This clonotype was observed at least ten times. Sequence at one end of the junction differs from germline and may be a read error. The chain links TRBV11-2 to TRBJ1-2; D is unclear. The CDR3 is 12 amino acids. Germline V CDR1 and CDR2: SGHAT, FQNNGV. The CDR3 is CASSLVWGASFF. The CDR3 DNA reads as TGTGCCAGCAGCTTAGTTTGGGGAGCGAGCTTCTTC. The full variable domain, with the rest looked up from reference TRBV11-2 and TRBJ1-2, is EAGVAQSPRYKIIEKRQSVAFWCNPISGHATLYWYQQILGQGPKLLIQFQNNGVVDDSQLPKDRFSAERLKGVDSTLKIQPAKLEDSAVYLCASSLVWGASFFGSGTRLTVV.

As concerns this clonotype: A much larger clone lies one base from this, so it may be a read error. The chain employs TRBV19 and TRBJ2-3, with a possible D match to TRBD2 (6 bases). The CDR3 length is 13 residues. In germline, CDR1 is LNHDA, CDR2 SQIVND (reference sequence). CDR3 nucleotide sequence: TGTGTCAGTAGTCTTACATGGGACTCCCAACCGTATTTT. Its translation: CVSSLTWDSQPYF.

This clonotype appeared many times. The rearrangement joins TRBV6-1 to TRBJ1-5; TRBD1 matches 9 bases. Germline V gene lookup returns CDR1 MNHNS and CDR2 SASEGT. There are 17 residues in the CDR3. Unmatched junction bases numbered 6, after V lost 3 bases and J lost 0 bases. The CDR3 loop reads CASSDRQGGYSNQPQHF. The CDR3 bases are TGTGCCAGCAGTGACCGACAGGGGGGGTATAGCAATCAGCCCCAGCATTTT.

This clonotype was seen ten or more times. V gene TRBV5-1 combines with J gene TRBJ2-7, with 11 bases that match TRBD2. Trimming removed 4 bases from V and 0 bases from J; junction bases left unmatched: 6. The length of the CDR3 is 16 residues. Germline V gene data show CDR1 as SGHRS and CDR2 as YFSETQ. CDR3 DNA: TGCGCCAGCAGCCTGGGACTAGCGGTGACCTCCTACGAGCAGTACTTC. Protein sequence: CASSLGLAVTSYEQYF.

This clonotype came up a few times. The chain is built from TRBV6-5 and TRBJ1-1, with D perhaps TRBD1 (6 bases). In germline, CDR1 is MNHEY, CDR2 SVGAGI. The V end lost 11 bases, the J end lost 2 bases, and 21 bases lay between the germline ends. The CDR3 totals 15 residues. CDR3 DNA sequence: TGTGCCTCTCATGCCAGGGGAGAGGAAAACACTGAAGCTTTCTTT. Residues: CASHARGEENTEAFF.

This clonotype came up many times. The CDR3 here is CSARDWDRSYEQYF. The CDR3 nucleotides read TGCAGTGCTAGAGACTGGGACCGTTCCTACGAGCAGTACTTC. The chain links TRBV20-1 to TRBJ2-7; perhaps D is TRBD1 or TRBD2 (5 bases each). Trimming removed 0 bases from V and 1 base from J, with 10 bases in between. CDR1 and CDR2 (germline): DFQATT, SNEGSKA (reference sequence). This CDR3 spans 14 amino acids.

This clonotype was seen at least ten times. The chain links TRBV7-9 to TRBJ1-1; perhaps TRBD1 as D (5 bases). Deletions cut 0 bases from V and 3 bases from J, with 17 bases between. The CDR3 has 17 amino acids. CDR1 and CDR2 from the germline V gene are SEHNR and FQNEAQ (reference sequence). CDR3 nucleotides: TGTGCCAGCAGCTTAGCAGGGGACGACCGAATGTACACTGAAGCTTTCTTT. As protein: CASSLAGDDRMYTEAFF.

The chain links TRBV5-1 to TRBJ2-6, with D unresolved. The CDR3 covers 17 residues. The germline V and J ends were trimmed by 0 bases and 0 bases, with 10 bases remaining between them. The germline V gene has CDR1 SGHRS and CDR2 YFSETQ. The CDR3 DNA reads as TGCGCCAGCAGCTTGGAACATGAGGTCTCTGGGGCCAACGTCCTGACTTTC. Residues: CASSLEHEVSGANVLTF.

In this sample, this clonotype turned up many times. V usage is TRBV5-6 and J usage is TRBJ1-4; TRBD1 agrees at 8 bases. The CDR3 spans 16 residues. The J segment lost 7 bases and the V segment lost 2 bases, leaving 10 bases of the junction unmatched. CDR1 is SGHDT, CDR2 YYEEEE, per germline. Here the CDR3 reads CASSLGRQGRGEKLFF. Written as DNA, the CDR3 is TGTGCCAGCAGCTTAGGACGACAGGGGCGCGGTGAAAAACTGTTTTTT.

This clonotype was counted many times. The chain joins TRBV7-2 to TRBJ1-6, with D possibly matching TRBD1 (5 bases). This CDR3 comprises 14 residues. Germline values: CDR1 SGHTA, CDR2 FQGNSA. V lost 5 bases and J lost 6, with 11 bases in between. The DNA of the CDR3 is TGTGCCAGCAGCCAGGGATTAGCTAATTCACCCCTCCACTTT. Encoded protein: CASSQGLANSPLHF.

This clonotype was counted ten times or more. This rearrangement joins TRBV11-2 to TRBJ2-7, with 7 bases fitting TRBD1. CDR1 is SGHAT, CDR2 FQNNGV, per germline. The CDR3 covers 15 residues. Trimming cost V 1 base and J 5 bases; bases outside gene matches: 8. For the CDR3, the DNA is TGTGCCAGCAGCTTAGTGGGACAGACTCACCACGAGCAGTACTTC. Translating it yields CASSLVGQTHHEQYF.

In its sample, this clonotype is medium-sized (0.01 to 0.1%). The chain joins TRBV5-5 to TRBJ2-1, with 13 bases aligning to TRBD2. CDR3 length: 18 residues. The V gene's germline CDR1 is SGHKS and CDR2 YYEKEE (reference sequence). After removal of 2 bases from V and 4 bases from J, the junction contained 9 bases not matched to a gene. CDR3 DNA: TGTGCCAGCAGCTTCTTAGGACTAGCGGGAGTTATATACAATGAGCAGTTCTTC. It yields the protein CASSFLGLAGVIYNEQFF.

This clonotype has ten or more counts. The chain couples TRBV6-2 or TRBV6-3 to TRBJ2-3; D possibly corresponds to TRBD1 (6 bases). The CDR3 has 16 amino acids. V was cut by 6 bases and J by 3 bases, with 19 bases left in between. CDR1 is MNHEY, CDR2 SVGEGT, per germline. CDR3 sequence (DNA): TGTGCCAGCAGCCCCCTGGGGGCAGGGGCGACAGATACGCAGTATTTT. This gives the protein CASSPLGAGATDTQYF.